Below, one T cell receptor beta chain is given with its context. Its antigen is unknown. This entry comes from a study of cytomegalovirus exposure and HLA in healthy donors. Study-level findings and limits: Specificity for CMV antigens was confirmed in vitro for three of the CMV-associated chains. V segments that were indistinguishable, TRBV6-2 and TRBV6-3 among them, were omitted from analysis.

The CDR3 loop spans 15 amino acids. In germline, CDR1 is SEHNR, CDR2 FQNEAQ (reference sequence). The V end was cut by 5 bases, the J end by 2 bases, with 15 bases between. Primers: 60 Vbeta forward and 13 Jbeta reverse. Only in-frame clones appear in the TCRdb table, and some are missing; sequencing was by immunoSEQ multiplex PCR. The sample carries 210,000 or so clones, around 88% recorded once. The J gene is TRBJ2-5, the V gene TRBV7-9, with D maybe TRBD1 (6 bases). Material: PBMCs. This TCR came from a woman between 18 and 29 years old in good health and CMV-seronegative. The CDR3 DNA reads TGTGCCAGCAGCAAACAGGGTTCAAGTCAAGAGACCCAGTACTTC. It is translated as CASSKQGSSQETQYF.